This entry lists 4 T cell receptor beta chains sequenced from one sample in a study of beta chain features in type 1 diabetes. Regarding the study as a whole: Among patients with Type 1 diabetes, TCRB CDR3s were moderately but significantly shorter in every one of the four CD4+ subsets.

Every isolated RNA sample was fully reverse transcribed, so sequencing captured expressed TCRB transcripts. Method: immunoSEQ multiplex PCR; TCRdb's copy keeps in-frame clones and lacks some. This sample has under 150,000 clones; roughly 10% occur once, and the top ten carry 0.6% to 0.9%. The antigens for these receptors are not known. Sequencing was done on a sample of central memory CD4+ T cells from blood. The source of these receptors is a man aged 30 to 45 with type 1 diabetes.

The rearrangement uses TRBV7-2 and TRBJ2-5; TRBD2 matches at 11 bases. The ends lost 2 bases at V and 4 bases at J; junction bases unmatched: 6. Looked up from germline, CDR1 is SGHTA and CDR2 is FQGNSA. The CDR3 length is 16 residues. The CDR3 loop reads CASSLSGSGGVETQYF. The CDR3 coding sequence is TGTGCCAGCAGCTTAAGCGGTAGCGGGGGGGTAGAGACCCAGTACTTC.

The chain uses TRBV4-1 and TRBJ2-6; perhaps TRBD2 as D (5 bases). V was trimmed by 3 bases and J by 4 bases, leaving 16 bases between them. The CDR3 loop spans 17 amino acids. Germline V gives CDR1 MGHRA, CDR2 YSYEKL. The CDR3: CASSQTSLVSGANVLTF. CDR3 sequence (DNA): TGCGCCAGCAGCCAGACCTCACTAGTGTCGGGGGCCAACGTCCTGACTTTC.

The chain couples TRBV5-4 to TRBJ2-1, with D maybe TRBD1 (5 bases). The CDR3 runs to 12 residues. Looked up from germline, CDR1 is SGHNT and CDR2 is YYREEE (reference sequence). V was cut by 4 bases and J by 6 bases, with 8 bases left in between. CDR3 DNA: TGTGCCAGCAGCCAAGACAGCAATGAGCAGTTCTTC. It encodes CASSQDSNEQFF.

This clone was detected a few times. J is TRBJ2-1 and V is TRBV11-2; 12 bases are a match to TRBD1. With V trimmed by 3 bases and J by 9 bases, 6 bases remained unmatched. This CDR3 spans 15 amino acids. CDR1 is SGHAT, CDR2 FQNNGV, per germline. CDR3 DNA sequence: TGTGCCAGCAGCTTCGATGGGACAGGGGGCGGTGAGCAGTTCTTC. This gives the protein CASSFDGTGGGEQFF.